Shown below are 2 T cell receptor beta chains from a single sample sequenced in a study of human T cells and chemical hapten exposure. MiXCR, applied by TCRdb to the RACE reads, yields one record per CDR3 protein. The data contain under 90,000 distinct CDR3 sequences, 9.6% of them singletons. Time point defined: pre-sensitization, week 0. Documented treatment: therapeutic diphenylcyclopropenone sensitization with weekly scalp DPC. The sample here was whole blood, taken in connection with sensitization to the hapten diphenylcyclopropenone (DPC). The source of these receptors is a woman in her thirties or forties with alopecia areata. Some clones in this sample may be carry-over from other donors' samples.

The V and J genes are TRBV19 and TRBJ2-1; 7 nucleotides align to TRBD2. The germline V gene encodes CDR1 LNHDA and CDR2 SQIVND (reference sequence). The ends lost 3 bases at V and 1 base at J; junction bases unmatched: 15. The CDR3 consists of 19 residues. The CDR3 DNA reads as TGTGCCAGTAGTATGGGCGGGGGATCGTCCTCTTCTTCCTACAATGAGCAGTTCTTC. Its protein product is CASSMGGGSSSSSYNEQFF.

This clonotype appeared a few times. The V gene is TRBV6-6, the J gene TRBJ2-7; no reliable D call. V shed 3 bases and J shed 7 bases, with 10 bases lying between them. This CDR3 region has 12 residues. Germline V gene lookup returns CDR1 MNHNY and CDR2 SVGAGI (reference sequence). The CDR3 loop is CASSYGVWEQYF. CDR3 sequence (DNA): TGTGCCAGCAGTTATGGCGTTTGGGAGCAGTACTTC.